This T cell receptor (beta chain) stems from a study of T cells in localized non-small cell lung cancer. The CDR3 contains 17 residues. The ends lost 0 bases at V and 1 base at J; junction bases unmatched: 5. Germline CDR1 reads SGDLS; CDR2 reads YYNGEE. The data were produced by immunoSEQ multiplex PCR, yet TCRdb's version contains in-frame clones alone and is incomplete. Of about 41,000 clones listed, 65% to 90% are singletons. The source is a man between 40 and 75 years old with stage II lung adenocarcinoma. The sample was PBMCs, taken before any cancer treatment. The V and J genes are TRBV9 and TRBJ2-5; TRBD2 matches at 11 bases. The CDR3 nucleotides are TGTGCCAGCAGCGTAGGGGCTAGCGGGGGGTTCCAAGAGACCCAGTACTTC. Amino acid sequence: CASSVGASGGFQETQYF.